Described below is a single T cell receptor (beta chain) sequence and its context. Its target is unknown. The data derive from a study of blood T cells in healthy people across ages. Germline values: CDR1 SQVTM, CDR2 ANQGSEA. The CDR3 is 13 residues long. Findings of the study overall: Researchers deemed the diversity estimates from one million T cells underestimates.

A second PCR of 7 to 11 cycles used a sample-barcoded 5' primer and a J-beta primer mix. Each CDR3 protein is one row after TCRdb ran MiXCR on the 5' RACE reads. The repertoire holds 1.5 million to 2 million distinct CDR3 sequences, 49% seen once, with around 2.1% in the top ten. Sequenced sample: blood. This sequence was found in a woman aged 40 to 55 in good health. The rearrangement uses TRBV29-1 and TRBJ2-5; no reliable D call. The end of the DNA aligns better with TRBJ2-7, so the J call may be wrong. The CDR3 protein is CSVERWPAAEQYF. The CDR3 coding sequence is TGCAGCGTTGAACGCTGGCCTGCAGCCGAGCAGTACTTC.